This passage covers 23 T cell receptor beta chains from one sample sequenced in a study of blood T cell repertoires in COVID-19. TCRdb's copy holds only in-frame clones and misses some; the assay was immunoSEQ multiplex PCR. This table holds about 240,000 clones, around 87% found once. Sequencing was carried out using PBMCs or T cells enriched from blood (not recorded which). Receptors were obtained from a woman aged 40 to 50 with acute COVID-19.

The rearrangement links TRBV10-1 to TRBJ2-2; D unresolved. CDR1 is WNHNN, CDR2 SYGVQD, per germline (reference sequence). V lost 1 base to trimming and J lost 4 bases, with 4 bases between them. The CDR3 loop spans 13 amino acids. The CDR3 nucleotides are TGCGCCAGCAGTGAGTACGGCACCGGGGAGCTGTTTTTT. As protein: CASSEYGTGELFF.

The CDR3 is CASSLNKGTGGTDTQYF. The CDR3, as DNA: TGTGCCAGCAGCTTAAATAAGGGCACGGGGGGCACAGATACGCAGTATTTT. The gene calls are TRBV7-3 and TRBJ2-3; D might be TRBD2 (6 bases). CDR3 length equals 17 residues. Germline CDR1 reads SGHTA; CDR2 reads FQGTGA. Between the trimmed V and J ends, which lost 1 base and 1 base, there was a span of 15 bases.

V usage is TRBV7-8 and J usage is TRBJ2-4; TRBD1 matches at 9 bases. The ends lost 1 base at V and 8 bases at J; junction bases unmatched: 6. CDR3 length equals 15 residues. CDR1 and CDR2 from the germline V gene are SGHVS and FQNEAQ. For the CDR3, the DNA is TGTGCCAGCAGCTTAGGGGACAGGGACGCGGACATTCAGTACTTC. Translated, it gives CASSLGDRDADIQYF.

The rearrangement uses TRBV6-5 and TRBJ2-1; maybe TRBD2 (6 bases). Germline CDR1 is MNHEY and CDR2 is SVGAGI. The ends were cut back, 6 bases at V and 2 bases at J, with 11 bases in the middle. This CDR3 region has 14 residues. The CDR3, as DNA: TGTGCCAGCAGCCGCGGGATTGCCTACAATGAGCAGTTCTTC. Residues: CASSRGIAYNEQFF.

This chain joins TRBV14 and TRBJ2-2; D is perhaps TRBD2 (6 bases). Germline V lookup: CDR1 SGHDN, CDR2 FVKESK. This CDR3 is 13 amino acids long. V gave up 6 bases and J gave up 1 base, with 6 bases separating them. For the CDR3, the DNA is TGTGCCAGCAGGGGGGGGAACACCGGGGAGCTGTTTTTT. It translates to CASRGGNTGELFF. Filled out from reference TRBV14 and TRBJ2-2, the complete variable domain reads EAGVTQFPSHSVIEKGQTVTLRCDPISGHDNLYWYRRVMGKEIKFLLHFVKESKQDESGMPNNRFLAERTGGTYSTLKVQPAELEDSGVYFCASRGGNTGELFFGEGSRLTVL.

In this sample, this clone turned up a few times. The V gene is TRBV6-1, the J gene TRBJ2-1; TRBD2 matches at 9 bases. Germline trimming cut 2 bases from V and 10 bases from J; bases unmatched to any gene: 12. The germline V gene has CDR1 MNHNS and CDR2 SASEGT. The CDR3 contains 16 residues. The CDR3, as DNA: TGTGCCAGCAGTGAACTCCAGCGGGAGGCAGCCGGGGAGCAGTTCTTC. Translating gives CASSELQREAAGEQFF.

V and J are TRBV18 and TRBJ2-5, with TRBD2 matching over 7 bases. This CDR3 is built from 16 residues. Germline V gives CDR1 KGHSH, CDR2 LQKENI. V shed 1 base and J 5 bases; nucleotides not matched to a gene: 10. The CDR3 region is CASSPRTAGAGETQYF. In DNA form, the CDR3 reads TGTGCCAGCTCACCACGAACGGCGGGAGCAGGCGAGACCCAGTACTTC.

This chain connects TRBV19 to TRBJ2-7, with 8 positions matching TRBD1. The CDR3 extends over 16 amino acids. CDR1 and CDR2 from the germline V gene are LNHDA and SQIVND (reference sequence). Germline trimming cut 0 bases from V and 3 bases from J; bases unmatched to any gene: 7. The CDR3 DNA is TGTGCCAGTAGTATAGAAAGGGACAGGAGGAACTACGAGCAGTACTTC. As protein: CASSIERDRRNYEQYF.

The gene calls are TRBV30 and TRBJ1-1, with 9 bases aligning to TRBD1. The ends lost 0 bases at V and 10 bases at J; junction bases unmatched: 12. Per germline, CDR1 GTSNPN and CDR2 SVGIG (reference sequence). The CDR3 consists of 15 residues. The CDR3 sequence: CAWSVQGQGLRGAFF. The CDR3 nucleotides read TGTGCCTGGAGTGTACAGGGACAGGGTCTTCGGGGAGCTTTCTTT.

This clone was counted a few times. J is TRBJ1-1 and V is TRBV7-9; D might be TRBD1 (5 bases). Between the trimmed V and J ends, which lost 1 base and 6 bases, there was a span of 12 bases. The CDR3 extends over 14 amino acids. Germline V gene sequence: CDR1 SEHNR, CDR2 FQNEAQ (reference sequence). CDR3 loop: CASSLGQTGAEAFF. For the CDR3, the DNA is TGTGCCAGCAGCTTAGGACAGACGGGGGCTGAAGCTTTCTTT.

The chain recombines TRBV28 with TRBJ1-4, with 7 bases lining up with TRBD1. Looked up from germline, CDR1 is MDHEN and CDR2 is SYDVKM. There are 14 residues in the CDR3. V lost 4 bases to trimming and J lost 8 bases; unmatched junction nucleotides: 7. The CDR3 nucleotides read TGTGCCAGCAGTTACGGACAGGACGAGGAAAAACTGTTTTTT. This encodes CASSYGQDEEKLFF.

This clone was observed a single time. The chain has TRBV30 and TRBJ2-3; 8 bases map to TRBD1. This CDR3 is 16 amino acids long. The J segment lost 0 bases and the V segment lost 2 bases, leaving 7 bases of the junction unmatched. Germline assignment: CDR1 GTSNPN and CDR2 SVGIG (reference sequence). CDR3 coding DNA: TGTGCCTGGAGTTTGGGGACAGGTCCAAGCACAGATACGCAGTATTTT. Translated, it gives CAWSLGTGPSTDTQYF.

The genes are TRBV5-1 and TRBJ2-3; 9 nucleotides line up with TRBD2. J lost 2 bases, V lost 0 bases, and 13 bases had no gene match. The CDR3 runs to 19 residues. The germline gives CDR1 SGHRS, CDR2 YFSETQ. CDR3 in amino acids: CASSLEGGRASSATDTQYF. In DNA, the CDR3 is TGCGCCAGCAGCTTGGAGGGCGGGAGGGCCTCGAGTGCCACAGATACGCAGTATTTT.

This sequence joins TRBV18 and TRBJ2-3; D uncertain. V was trimmed by 0 bases and J by 4 bases, leaving 8 bases between them. Looked up from germline, CDR1 is KGHSH and CDR2 is LQKENI. This CDR3 is 14 amino acids long. The CDR3 nucleotides read TGTGCCAGCTCACCACCACAGATGCCAGATACGCAGTATTTT. The encoded protein is CASSPPQMPDTQYF. Complete variable domain (other parts from reference TRBV18 and TRBJ2-3): NAGVMQNPRHLVRRRGQEARLRCSPMKGHSHVYWYRQLPEEGLKFMVYLQKENIIDESGMPKERFSAEFPKEGPSILRIQQVVRGDSAAYFCASSPPQMPDTQYFGPGTRLTVL.

The rearrangement joins TRBV27 to TRBJ2-2; maybe TRBD1 (6 bases). Between the trimmed V and J ends, which lost 8 bases and 1 base, there was a span of 11 bases. This CDR3 is 14 amino acids long. Germline-derived CDR1 and CDR2 are MNHEY and SMNVEV (reference sequence). The chain's CDR3 is CASYGTRNTGELFF. The CDR3 DNA sequence: TGTGCCAGCTACGGGACACGGAACACCGGGGAGCTGTTTTTT.

The rearrangement links TRBV25-1 to TRBJ2-7, with 7 bases fitting TRBD2. Germline CDR1 is MGHDK and CDR2 is SYGVNS. With 2 bases clipped from V and 0 bases from J, the junction kept 7 bases outside the gene matches. The CDR3 spans 16 residues. The CDR3 coding sequence is TGTGCCAGCAGTGAAAGGTACCGGGAGGTCTCCTACGAGCAGTACTTC. It translates to CASSERYREVSYEQYF.

Here the CDR3 DNA reads TGTGCCAGCAGCCAAAACCGGGACAGGGGGTACTACGAGCAGTACTTC. It translates to CASSQNRDRGYYEQYF. The genes are TRBV3-1 (or the pseudogene TRBV3-2) and TRBJ2-7, with 11 bases that match TRBD1. The CDR3 is made up of 16 amino acids. The V gene's germline CDR1 is LGHDT and CDR2 YNNKEL (reference sequence). Losses at the gene ends were 2 bases for V and 3 bases for J; bases not matched to a gene: 6.

This chain joins TRBV18 and TRBJ2-7; 7 nucleotides align to TRBD1. V was pared by 4 bases and J by 5 bases, with 20 bases of the junction left unmatched. This CDR3 has 18 residues. The germline CDR1 and CDR2 sequences are KGHSH and LQKENI. CDR3 nucleotides: TGTGCCAGCTCACTCTACCATGCCCCGACAGGGTCGGGAAACGAGCAGTACTTC. Protein: CASSLYHAPTGSGNEQYF.

The chain recombines TRBV27 with TRBJ1-2; a weak D match, TRBD1 (6 bases). Per the germline V gene, CDR1 is MNHEY and CDR2 is SMNVEV (reference sequence). Trimming took 2 bases from V and 3 from J, leaving 10 bases between them. The CDR3 covers 14 residues. The CDR3 coding sequence is TGTGCCAGCAGTTTAACAGGACAGTACTATGGCTACACCTTC. Its translation: CASSLTGQYYGYTF.

The rearrangement joins TRBV24-1 to TRBJ2-1, with a possible D match to TRBD2 (6 bases). The CDR3 runs to 14 residues. V was pared by 4 bases and J by 10 bases, with 16 bases between. From germline, CDR1 is KGHDR and CDR2 SFDVKD. CDR3 protein: CATSDSQLALEQFF. The CDR3 coding sequence is TGTGCCACCAGTGACTCTCAACTAGCTTTAGAGCAGTTCTTC.

This sequence joins TRBV7-2 and TRBJ1-2; 10 positions match TRBD1. Germline V gives CDR1 SGHTA, CDR2 FQGNSA. The CDR3 has 14 residues. Unmatched junction bases numbered 4, after V lost 5 bases and J lost 4 bases. The DNA of the CDR3 is TGTGCCAGCAGCACGACAGGGGGCATCTATGGCTACACCTTC. Encoded protein: CASSTTGGIYGYTF.

The V and J genes are TRBV18 and TRBJ1-4; TRBD1 matches 10 bases. J gave up 9 bases and V 1 base, and 5 bases lay outside the gene matches. The CDR3 totals 15 residues. Germline lookup yields CDR1 KGHSH and CDR2 LQKENI. CDR3 protein: CASSPLGQGEKKLFF. The CDR3 nucleotides are TGTGCCAGCTCACCACTTGGACAGGGGGAGAAAAAACTGTTTTTT.

The chain employs TRBV10-3 and TRBJ2-1, with TRBD1 as a possible D gene (6 bases). The V gene's germline CDR1 is ENHRY and CDR2 SYGVKD. The CDR3 covers 12 residues. V was shortened by 11 bases and J by 5 bases, with 13 bases between the two germline ends. The CDR3 sequence: CAGRDKNNEQFF. CDR3 DNA sequence: TGTGCCGGCCGGGACAAAAACAATGAGCAGTTCTTC.